Listed below are T cell receptor beta chains from one sample, sequenced in a study of blood T cell repertoires in COVID-19. Here immunoSEQ multiplex PCR was the method, and the copy in TCRdb shows in-frame clones only, minus some. The data show some 72,000 clones, about 89% seen once. The sequenced sample was peripheral blood. The receptors were sampled from a man aged 55-75 years with acute or convalescent COVID-19. Each CDR3 is given with its conserved first and last residue. Each record gives: D gene, clone size, V gene, J gene, CDR3 protein, CDR3 DNA. D genes are given only for firm matches. Size is stated for part of the rows, as once, few or many counts, or as a class when the clone is expanded.

D gene: .; clone size: .; V gene: TRBV7-2; J gene: TRBJ2-7; CDR3 protein: CASSARGQPYEQYF; CDR3 DNA: TGTGCCAGCAGCGCGAGAGGTCAGCCCTACGAGCAGTACTTC
D gene: .; clone size: .; V gene: TRBV2; J gene: TRBJ1-3; CDR3 protein: CASRGTLTPIYF; CDR3 DNA: TGTGCCAGCAGGGGGACACTGACACCCATATATTTT
D gene: TRBD1; clone size: .; V gene: TRBV6-5; J gene: TRBJ2-7; CDR3 protein: CASSEDRDRYEQYF; CDR3 DNA: TGTGCCAGCAGCGAGGACAGGGACCGCTACGAGCAGTACTTC
D gene: TRBD1; clone size: .; V gene: TRBV5-4; J gene: TRBJ2-7; CDR3 protein: CASTFGGTGNSYEQYF; CDR3 DNA: TGTGCCAGCACCTTCGGAGGGACAGGGAATTCCTACGAGCAGTACTTC
D gene: .; clone size: .; V gene: TRBV7-2; J gene: TRBJ1-2; CDR3 protein: CASSQGTGITNGYTF; CDR3 DNA: TGTGCCAGCAGCCAAGGTACAGGGATCACCAATGGCTACACCTTC
D gene: TRBD2; clone size: .; V gene: TRBV10-2; J gene: TRBJ2-5; CDR3 protein: CASSASGGNEETQYF; CDR3 DNA: TGCGCCAGCAGTGCTAGCGGGGGGAATGAAGAGACCCAGTACTTC
D gene: .; clone size: .; V gene: TRBV3-1/TRBV3-2; J gene: TRBJ1-4; CDR3 protein: CASSYSGTSNEKLFF; CDR3 DNA: TGTGCCAGCAGCTACTCCGGGACAAGTAATGAAAAACTGTTTTTT
D gene: TRBD1; clone size: .; V gene: TRBV7-3; J gene: TRBJ2-7; CDR3 protein: CASSLGTGYEQYF; CDR3 DNA: TGTGCCAGCAGCTTAGGGACAGGGTACGAGCAGTACTTC
D gene: .; clone size: .; V gene: TRBV12-3/TRBV12-4; J gene: TRBJ2-5; CDR3 protein: CASSLLQQETQYF; CDR3 DNA: TGTGCCAGCAGTTTATTGCAGCAAGAGACCCAGTACTTC
D gene: TRBD2; clone size: .; V gene: TRBV19; J gene: TRBJ2-1; CDR3 protein: CASSIRAGGGSEQFF; CDR3 DNA: TGTGCCAGTAGTATTAGAGCGGGCGGGGGTAGTGAGCAGTTCTTC
D gene: TRBD2; clone size: .; V gene: TRBV6-5; J gene: TRBJ2-3; CDR3 protein: CASRASSGGEQYF; CDR3 DNA: TGTGCCAGCAGGGCTTCTAGCGGGGGAGAGCAGTATTTT
D gene: TRBD1; clone size: few; V gene: TRBV7-9; J gene: TRBJ1-2; CDR3 protein: CASGIRGSYGYTF; CDR3 DNA: TGTGCCAGCGGAATCAGGGGGTCCTATGGCTACACCTTC
D gene: .; clone size: .; V gene: TRBV7-9; J gene: TRBJ1-4; CDR3 protein: CASSFGAGLNEKLFF; CDR3 DNA: TGTGCCAGCAGCTTTGGGGCAGGGCTGAATGAAAAACTGTTTTTT
D gene: TRBD1; clone size: .; V gene: TRBV7-6; J gene: TRBJ1-4; CDR3 protein: CASSFGQGSTNEKLFF; CDR3 DNA: TGTGCCAGCAGCTTCGGACAGGGGTCGACTAATGAAAAACTGTTTTTT
D gene: TRBD1; clone size: .; V gene: TRBV5-4; J gene: TRBJ2-5; CDR3 protein: CASSQQGAYRETQYF; CDR3 DNA: TGTGCCAGCAGCCAACAGGGGGCCTATAGAGAGACCCAGTACTTC
D gene: TRBD1; clone size: .; V gene: TRBV5-6; J gene: TRBJ1-5; CDR3 protein: CASSLTGTGVQPQHF; CDR3 DNA: TGTGCCAGCAGCCTCACCGGGACAGGGGTTCAGCCCCAGCATTTT
D gene: .; clone size: .; V gene: TRBV6-5; J gene: TRBJ2-7; CDR3 protein: CASRATGFYEQYF; CDR3 DNA: TGTGCCAGCAGGGCAACAGGGTTCTACGAGCAGTACTTC
D gene: .; clone size: .; V gene: TRBV7-9; J gene: TRBJ1-1; CDR3 protein: CASSLIENTEAFF; CDR3 DNA: TGTGCCAGCAGCTTAATAGAGAACACTGAAGCTTTCTTT
D gene: TRBD2; clone size: .; V gene: TRBV10-3; J gene: TRBJ2-5; CDR3 protein: CAISEGAGGLQETQYF; CDR3 DNA: TGTGCCATCAGTGAAGGAGCGGGGGGGCTCCAAGAGACCCAGTACTTC
D gene: TRBD1; clone size: .; V gene: TRBV27; J gene: TRBJ1-5; CDR3 protein: CARQGIQPQHF; CDR3 DNA: TGTGCCAGACAGGGGATTCAGCCCCAGCATTTT
D gene: .; clone size: .; V gene: TRBV3-1/TRBV3-2; J gene: TRBJ2-3; CDR3 protein: CASSQSGAGTDTQYF; CDR3 DNA: TGTGCCAGCAGCCAATCAGGGGCTGGCACAGATACGCAGTATTTT
D gene: .; clone size: .; V gene: TRBV3-1/TRBV3-2; J gene: TRBJ2-7; CDR3 protein: CASSQSGYEQYF; CDR3 DNA: TGTGCCAGCAGCCAATCGGGATACGAGCAGTACTTC
D gene: TRBD1; clone size: few; V gene: TRBV29-1; J gene: TRBJ1-1; CDR3 protein: CSGGTGALNTEAFF; CDR3 DNA: TGCAGCGGGGGGACAGGGGCGTTGAACACTGAAGCTTTCTTT
D gene: .; clone size: .; V gene: TRBV29-1; J gene: TRBJ1-5; CDR3 protein: CSVEQPGEPQHF; CDR3 DNA: TGCAGCGTTGAACAGCCGGGGGAACCCCAGCATTTT
D gene: TRBD2; clone size: .; V gene: TRBV27; J gene: TRBJ2-1; CDR3 protein: CASSFLGLAGTNEQFF; CDR3 DNA: TGTGCCAGCAGTTTCCTCGGACTAGCGGGGACGAATGAGCAGTTCTTC
D gene: TRBD1; clone size: .; V gene: TRBV9; J gene: TRBJ1-6; CDR3 protein: CASSAPRDRINSPLHF; CDR3 DNA: TGTGCCAGCAGCGCTCCGAGGGACAGAATTAATTCACCCCTCCACTTT
D gene: TRBD1; clone size: .; V gene: TRBV27; J gene: TRBJ2-7; CDR3 protein: CASSDGTGGSNEQYF; CDR3 DNA: TGTGCCAGCAGTGATGGGACAGGGGGATCTAACGAGCAGTACTTC
D gene: TRBD2; clone size: .; V gene: TRBV5-6; J gene: TRBJ2-1; CDR3 protein: CASRVGGLAGGNTYNEQFF; CDR3 DNA: TGTGCCAGCAGGGTTGGTGGACTAGCGGGGGGCAACACCTACAATGAGCAGTTCTTC
D gene: .; clone size: once; V gene: TRBV6-6; J gene: TRBJ2-1; CDR3 protein: CASSYFDGQKAVEQFF; CDR3 DNA: TGTGCCAGCAGTTACTTCGACGGGCAAAAAGCGGTTGAGCAGTTCTTC
D gene: .; clone size: .; V gene: TRBV29-1; J gene: TRBJ2-7; CDR3 protein: CSVDYSGGPGEQYF; CDR3 DNA: TGCAGCGTTGACTATTCAGGGGGGCCCGGAGAGCAGTACTTC
D gene: TRBD1; clone size: .; V gene: TRBV4-1; J gene: TRBJ2-5; CDR3 protein: CASSQDLTGAIQETQYF; CDR3 DNA: TGCGCCAGCAGCCAAGATCTGACAGGGGCGATCCAAGAGACCCAGTACTTC
D gene: .; clone size: .; V gene: TRBV27; J gene: TRBJ2-5; CDR3 protein: CATSRGGLGQETQYF; CDR3 DNA: TGTGCCACCTCACGGGGTGGGCTGGGGCAAGAGACCCAGTACTTC
D gene: .; clone size: .; V gene: TRBV30; J gene: TRBJ2-7; CDR3 protein: CAWSVRGRFNEQYF; CDR3 DNA: TGTGCCTGGAGTGTACGAGGTAGATTCAACGAGCAGTACTTC
D gene: TRBD1; clone size: once; V gene: TRBV19; J gene: TRBJ1-1; CDR3 protein: CASTPGTGGSAFF; CDR3 DNA: TGTGCCAGTACCCCCGGGACAGGGGGATCGGCTTTCTTT
D gene: TRBD1; clone size: .; V gene: TRBV27; J gene: TRBJ1-2; CDR3 protein: CASSWRQGYGYTF; CDR3 DNA: TGTGCCAGCAGTTGGAGACAGGGGTATGGCTACACCTTC
D gene: .; clone size: .; V gene: TRBV7-3; J gene: TRBJ2-3; CDR3 protein: CASSLTSGRAGDTQYF; CDR3 DNA: TGTGCCAGCAGCTTAACGAGCGGGCGGGCCGGAGATACGCAGTATTTT
D gene: .; clone size: .; V gene: TRBV11-3; J gene: TRBJ2-2; CDR3 protein: CASSSGAVKSGELFF; CDR3 DNA: TGTGCCAGCAGCTCAGGGGCAGTGAAGTCCGGGGAGCTGTTTTTT
D gene: .; clone size: .; V gene: TRBV12-3/TRBV12-4; J gene: TRBJ1-1; CDR3 protein: CASSSNTNTEAFF; CDR3 DNA: TGTGCCAGCAGTTCGAACACGAACACTGAAGCTTTCTTT
D gene: TRBD2; clone size: once; V gene: TRBV5-1; J gene: TRBJ2-7; CDR3 protein: CASRISGSGEQYF; CDR3 DNA: TGCGCCAGCAGAATTAGCGGGAGTGGCGAGCAGTACTTC
D gene: TRBD1; clone size: .; V gene: TRBV11-2; J gene: TRBJ2-3; CDR3 protein: CASSYTGGPTDTQYF; CDR3 DNA: TGTGCCAGCAGCTACACAGGGGGCCCAACAGATACGCAGTATTTT
D gene: TRBD1; clone size: .; V gene: TRBV10-1; J gene: TRBJ1-1; CDR3 protein: CASSEYRGLSTEAFF; CDR3 DNA: TGCGCCAGCAGTGAGTACAGGGGGCTTTCCACTGAAGCTTTCTTT
D gene: TRBD2; clone size: .; V gene: TRBV19; J gene: TRBJ2-7; CDR3 protein: CASSSGSYEQYF; CDR3 DNA: TGTGCCAGTAGTAGCGGGAGTTACGAGCAGTACTTC
D gene: TRBD2; clone size: .; V gene: TRBV19; J gene: TRBJ2-7; CDR3 protein: CASSRSLSGSTEQYF; CDR3 DNA: TGTGCCAGTAGTAGGTCTCTAAGCGGGAGCACCGAGCAGTACTTC
D gene: TRBD2; clone size: .; V gene: TRBV5-1; J gene: TRBJ2-5; CDR3 protein: CASTDVPRTSGRRREETQYF; CDR3 DNA: TGCGCCAGCACCGATGTCCCCCGGACTAGCGGGAGGCGGAGGGAAGAGACCCAGTACTTC
D gene: TRBD2; clone size: .; V gene: TRBV11-2; J gene: TRBJ2-7; CDR3 protein: CASTTAGVVYEQYF; CDR3 DNA: TGTGCCAGCACCACGGCGGGGGTTGTGTACGAGCAGTACTTC
D gene: TRBD1; clone size: .; V gene: TRBV5-1; J gene: TRBJ1-2; CDR3 protein: CASSLVSGGGYGYTF; CDR3 DNA: TGCGCCAGCAGCTTGGTCTCAGGGGGCGGCTATGGCTACACCTTC
D gene: .; clone size: .; V gene: TRBV3-1/TRBV3-2; J gene: TRBJ1-2; CDR3 protein: CASSLSWEGGGYTF; CDR3 DNA: TGTGCCAGCAGCCTTTCTTGGGAGGGTGGAGGCTACACCTTC
D gene: TRBD1; clone size: .; V gene: TRBV5-1; J gene: TRBJ1-1; CDR3 protein: CASSFQGGRGEAFF; CDR3 DNA: TGCGCCAGCAGTTTTCAGGGGGGACGCGGTGAAGCTTTCTTT
D gene: .; clone size: .; V gene: TRBV19; J gene: TRBJ1-5; CDR3 protein: CASSIWGDGRPQHF; CDR3 DNA: TGTGCCAGTAGTATCTGGGGGGATGGTAGGCCCCAGCATTTT
D gene: .; clone size: .; V gene: TRBV6-5; J gene: TRBJ2-3; CDR3 protein: CASNKQGTSTDTQYF; CDR3 DNA: TGTGCCAGCAATAAACAGGGCACTAGCACAGATACGCAGTATTTT
D gene: .; clone size: .; V gene: TRBV19; J gene: TRBJ1-5; CDR3 protein: CASSTRQDSNQPQHF; CDR3 DNA: TGTGCCAGTAGTACCCGACAGGATAGCAATCAGCCCCAGCATTTT
D gene: TRBD1; clone size: .; V gene: TRBV27; J gene: TRBJ1-3; CDR3 protein: CASSKRGQGLSGNTIYF; CDR3 DNA: TGTGCCAGCAGTAAGAGGGGACAGGGCCTCTCTGGAAACACCATATATTTT
D gene: TRBD2; clone size: .; V gene: TRBV7-9; J gene: TRBJ2-7; CDR3 protein: CASSLQASGLYEQYF; CDR3 DNA: TGTGCCAGCAGCTTACAGGCTAGCGGGTTATACGAGCAGTACTTC
D gene: TRBD2; clone size: .; V gene: TRBV11-2; J gene: TRBJ2-2; CDR3 protein: CASSLGLAGTNTGELFF; CDR3 DNA: TGTGCCAGCAGCTTAGGGCTAGCGGGGACCAACACCGGGGAGCTGTTTTTT
D gene: .; clone size: .; V gene: TRBV12-3/TRBV12-4; J gene: TRBJ2-7; CDR3 protein: CASSRDNSYEQYF; CDR3 DNA: TGTGCCAGCAGCCGGGACAACTCCTACGAGCAGTACTTC
D gene: TRBD1; clone size: few; V gene: TRBV5-1; J gene: TRBJ1-2; CDR3 protein: CASMNGQGNYGYTF; CDR3 DNA: TGCGCCAGCATGAATGGACAGGGCAACTATGGCTACACCTTC
D gene: .; clone size: few; V gene: TRBV19; J gene: TRBJ1-1; CDR3 protein: CASSLQETEAFF; CDR3 DNA: TGTGCCAGTAGTTTACAGGAAACTGAAGCTTTCTTT
D gene: TRBD2; clone size: few; V gene: TRBV19; J gene: TRBJ2-7; CDR3 protein: CASSPTGPGTSGGYEQYF; CDR3 DNA: TGTGCCAGTAGTCCCACGGGTCCCGGGACTAGCGGGGGCTACGAGCAGTACTTC
D gene: TRBD1; clone size: .; V gene: TRBV10-3; J gene: TRBJ1-2; CDR3 protein: CAISFDRGDYGYTF; CDR3 DNA: TGTGCCATCAGCTTCGACAGGGGGGATTATGGCTACACCTTC
D gene: .; clone size: .; V gene: TRBV27; J gene: TRBJ2-6; CDR3 protein: CASSLTLSGANVLTF; CDR3 DNA: TGTGCCAGCAGTTTGACACTCTCTGGGGCCAACGTCCTGACTTTC